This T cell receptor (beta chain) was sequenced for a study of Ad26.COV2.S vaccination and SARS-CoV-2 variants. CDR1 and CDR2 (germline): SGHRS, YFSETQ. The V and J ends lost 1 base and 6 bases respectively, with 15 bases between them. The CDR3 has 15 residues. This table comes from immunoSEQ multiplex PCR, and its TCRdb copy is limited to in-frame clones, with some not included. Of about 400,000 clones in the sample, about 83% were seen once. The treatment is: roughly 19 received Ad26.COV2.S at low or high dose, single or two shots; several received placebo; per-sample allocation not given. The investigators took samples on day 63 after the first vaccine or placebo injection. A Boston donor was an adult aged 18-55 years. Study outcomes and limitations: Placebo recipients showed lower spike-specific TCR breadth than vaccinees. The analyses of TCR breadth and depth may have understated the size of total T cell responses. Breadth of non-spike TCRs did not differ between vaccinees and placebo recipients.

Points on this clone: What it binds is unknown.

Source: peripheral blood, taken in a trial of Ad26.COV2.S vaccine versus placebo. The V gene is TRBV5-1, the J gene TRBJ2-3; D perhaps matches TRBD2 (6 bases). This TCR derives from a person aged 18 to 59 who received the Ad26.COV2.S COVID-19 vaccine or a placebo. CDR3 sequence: CASSLTAPRGDTQYF. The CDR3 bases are TGCGCCAGCAGCTTGACGGCCCCCCGGGGGGATACGCAGTATTTT.